This T cell receptor beta chain was observed in a study of T cell responses to AZD1222 COVID-19 vaccine. Study-wide context: Timing groups of about 4 and about 12 weeks for second doses were pooled.

Clones were sequenced by immunoSEQ multiplex PCR, and TCRdb holds only the in-frame ones, with some missing. The sample includes tens of thousands of clones, more than 70% seen only once; the top ten take about 20%. The sample consisted of peripheral blood, taken on day 0 of AZD1222 vaccination. The sequence came from an adult in good health.

This CDR3 is CASSLSRLAGGSYEQYF. The DNA for the CDR3 is TGCGCCAGCAGCTTGTCCCGACTAGCGGGAGGATCGTACGAGCAGTACTTC. The chain is built from TRBV5-1 and TRBJ2-7; 13 bases line up with TRBD2. The CDR3 extends over 17 amino acids. Germline CDR1 is SGHRS and CDR2 is YFSETQ. After removal of 1 base from V and 4 bases from J, the junction contained 8 bases not matched to a gene.